A selection of T cell receptor beta chains follows, all from one sample in a study of Graves' ophthalmopathy and Graves' hyperthyroidism. TCRdb reprocessed the multiplex PCR reads with MiXCR, giving one entry per CDR3 protein. The repertoire holds roughly 380,000 distinct CDR3 sequences, with 15% to 17% as singletons. Sequenced material: peripheral blood. These receptors originate from a woman aged 18-29 years with stable Graves' hyperthyroidism. Both conserved end residues are part of each CDR3. Fields, in order: J gene, V gene, CDR3 protein.

j_call: TRBJ1-2
v_call: TRBV6-5
cdr3_aa: CASSYDRLHGYTF

j_call: TRBJ1-3
v_call: TRBV7-8
cdr3_aa: CASSSMTGQGAENTIYF

j_call: TRBJ2-7
v_call: TRBV3-1
cdr3_aa: CASSPRRSGGDYEQYF

j_call: TRBJ1-5
v_call: TRBV6-2/TRBV6-3
cdr3_aa: CATLDRAGQPQHF

j_call: TRBJ1-6
v_call: TRBV12-3/TRBV12-4
cdr3_aa: CASSHGRPPLHF

j_call: TRBJ2-7
v_call: TRBV12-3/TRBV12-4
cdr3_aa: CASRATLGEQYF

j_call: TRBJ2-7
v_call: TRBV6-1
cdr3_aa: CASSEARSRSGEQYF

j_call: TRBJ2-7
v_call: TRBV10-3
cdr3_aa: CATGQDYEQYF

j_call: TRBJ1-1
v_call: TRBV6-1
cdr3_aa: CASRRGWDTSNTEAFF

j_call: TRBJ1-2
v_call: TRBV9
cdr3_aa: CASSVGQGGEGYTF

j_call: TRBJ2-7
v_call: TRBV6-1
cdr3_aa: CASSEKGGRAAEQYF

j_call: TRBJ1-6
v_call: TRBV27
cdr3_aa: CASSLHPTGESPLHF

j_call: TRBJ1-2
v_call: TRBV24-1
cdr3_aa: CATSGAGSGYTF

j_call: TRBJ2-4
v_call: TRBV9
cdr3_aa: CASSVGQGSIQYF

j_call: TRBJ2-7
v_call: TRBV4-2
cdr3_aa: CASSHATSGGSYEQYF

j_call: TRBJ1-1
v_call: TRBV5-1
cdr3_aa: CASSLVQTGRLNTEAFF

j_call: TRBJ2-5
v_call: TRBV20-1
cdr3_aa: CSARDSPGFETQYF

j_call: TRBJ1-6
v_call: TRBV6-2/TRBV6-3
cdr3_aa: CASSLLHSPLHF

j_call: TRBJ1-1
v_call: TRBV29-1
cdr3_aa: CSVEEVRAFF

j_call: TRBJ2-6
v_call: TRBV12-3/TRBV12-4
cdr3_aa: CASKSWASGANVLTF

j_call: TRBJ1-1
v_call: TRBV6-5
cdr3_aa: CASHRWDKNTEAFF

j_call: TRBJ1-3
v_call: TRBV11-1
cdr3_aa: CASSLWDSSGNTIYF

j_call: TRBJ1-2
v_call: TRBV25-1
cdr3_aa: CASSQGANGYTF

j_call: TRBJ2-5
v_call: TRBV9
cdr3_aa: CASSVDGGYETQYF

j_call: TRBJ2-7
v_call: TRBV12-3/TRBV12-4
cdr3_aa: CASSFRVDRVPYEQYF

j_call: TRBJ2-7
v_call: TRBV18
cdr3_aa: CASSRWGTGSGEQYF

j_call: TRBJ1-1
v_call: TRBV5-1
cdr3_aa: CASSSGTGRMNTEAFF

j_call: TRBJ1-1
v_call: TRBV19
cdr3_aa: CASSPGTGVLNTEAFF

j_call: TRBJ1-5
v_call: TRBV6-1
cdr3_aa: CASTGRHNQPQHF

j_call: TRBJ1-1
v_call: TRBV27
cdr3_aa: CAASPRGGGSTEAFF

j_call: TRBJ1-6
v_call: TRBV13
cdr3_aa: CASSSGVGDSPLHF

j_call: TRBJ1-3
v_call: TRBV11-2
cdr3_aa: CASSFGPKSSGNTIYF

j_call: TRBJ2-7
v_call: TRBV7-2
cdr3_aa: CASSYLATPYPSRHF

j_call: TRBJ2-5
v_call: TRBV3-1
cdr3_aa: CASSQALQETQYF

j_call: TRBJ2-5
v_call: TRBV10-2
cdr3_aa: CASIGPNRETQYF

j_call: TRBJ1-5
v_call: TRBV19
cdr3_aa: CASSTTGGRNQPQHF

j_call: TRBJ1-2
v_call: TRBV12-3/TRBV12-4
cdr3_aa: CASSFRGAGYGYTF

j_call: TRBJ2-5
v_call: TRBV20-1
cdr3_aa: CSAHAGKETQYF

j_call: TRBJ2-7
v_call: TRBV7-2
cdr3_aa: CASSLAAAGGYEQYF

j_call: TRBJ2-7
v_call: TRBV20-1
cdr3_aa: CSARRSGGYEQYF

j_call: TRBJ2-1
v_call: TRBV27
cdr3_aa: CASSPRQRSYNEQFF

j_call: TRBJ2-6
v_call: TRBV12-5
cdr3_aa: CASGLVGTGISGANVLTF

j_call: TRBJ1-5
v_call: TRBV6-2/TRBV6-3
cdr3_aa: CASSYAGENQPQHF

j_call: TRBJ2-5
v_call: TRBV6-1
cdr3_aa: CASRRSGRETQYF

j_call: TRBJ2-7
v_call: TRBV19
cdr3_aa: CASSKAGGASYEQYF

j_call: TRBJ1-1
v_call: TRBV2
cdr3_aa: CASSNLGETEAFF

j_call: TRBJ1-5
v_call: TRBV6-5
cdr3_aa: CASSLVGQVNNQPQHF

j_call: TRBJ2-7
v_call: TRBV11-2
cdr3_aa: CASSLPGTGLPYEQYF

j_call: TRBJ1-6
v_call: TRBV4-1
cdr3_aa: CASSTTGTLNSPLHF

j_call: TRBJ1-6
v_call: TRBV12-3/TRBV12-4
cdr3_aa: CASNRQGVGSPLHF

j_call: TRBJ1-5
v_call: TRBV24-1
cdr3_aa: CATRQGARQPQHF

j_call: TRBJ2-5
v_call: TRBV5-1
cdr3_aa: CASSFGQEETQYF

j_call: TRBJ1-1
v_call: TRBV24-1
cdr3_aa: CATSDPGTARAFF

j_call: TRBJ1-5
v_call: TRBV27
cdr3_aa: CASSPGQGPNQPQHF

j_call: TRBJ1-1
v_call: TRBV29-1
cdr3_aa: CSAVLATAEAFF